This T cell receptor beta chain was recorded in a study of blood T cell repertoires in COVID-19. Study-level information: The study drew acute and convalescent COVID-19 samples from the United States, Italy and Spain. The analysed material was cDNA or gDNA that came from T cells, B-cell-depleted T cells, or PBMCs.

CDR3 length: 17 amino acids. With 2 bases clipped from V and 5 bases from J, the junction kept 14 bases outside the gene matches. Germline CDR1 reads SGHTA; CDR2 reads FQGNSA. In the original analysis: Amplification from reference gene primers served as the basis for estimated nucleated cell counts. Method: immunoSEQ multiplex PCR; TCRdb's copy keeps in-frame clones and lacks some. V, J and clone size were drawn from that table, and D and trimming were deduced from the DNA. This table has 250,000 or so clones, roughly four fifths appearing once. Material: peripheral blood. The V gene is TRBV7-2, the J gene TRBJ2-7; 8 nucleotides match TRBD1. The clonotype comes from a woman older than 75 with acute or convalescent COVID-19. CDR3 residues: CASSLQMTGAAGNEQYF. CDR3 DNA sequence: TGTGCCAGCAGCTTACAAATGACAGGGGCGGCCGGGAACGAGCAGTACTTC.